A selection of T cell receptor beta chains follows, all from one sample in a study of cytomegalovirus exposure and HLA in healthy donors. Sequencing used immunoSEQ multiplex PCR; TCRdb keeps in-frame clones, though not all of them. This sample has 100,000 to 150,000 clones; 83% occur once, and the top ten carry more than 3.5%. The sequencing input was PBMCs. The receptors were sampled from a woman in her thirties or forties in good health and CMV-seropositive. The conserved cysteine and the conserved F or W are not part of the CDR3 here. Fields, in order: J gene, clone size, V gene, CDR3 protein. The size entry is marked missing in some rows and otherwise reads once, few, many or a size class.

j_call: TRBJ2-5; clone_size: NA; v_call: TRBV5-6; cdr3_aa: ASSVFDRQNQETQY
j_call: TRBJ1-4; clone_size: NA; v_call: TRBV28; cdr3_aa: ASSLWDDRQGGEKLF
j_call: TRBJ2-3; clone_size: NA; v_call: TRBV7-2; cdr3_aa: ASSFRTSTDTQY
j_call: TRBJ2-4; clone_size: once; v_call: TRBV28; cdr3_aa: ASSIPGTGTVGKNIQY
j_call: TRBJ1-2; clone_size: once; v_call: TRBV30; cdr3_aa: AWSGGQGRGLSSDNT
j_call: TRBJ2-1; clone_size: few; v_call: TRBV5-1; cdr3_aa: ASSPGDSYNEQF
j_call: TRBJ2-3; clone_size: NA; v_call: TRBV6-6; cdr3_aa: ASSVIAWDTQY
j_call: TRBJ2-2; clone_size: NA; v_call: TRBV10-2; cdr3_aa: ASSGTNTGELF
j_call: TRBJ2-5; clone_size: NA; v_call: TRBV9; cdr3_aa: ASSGGRGGAHVTQY
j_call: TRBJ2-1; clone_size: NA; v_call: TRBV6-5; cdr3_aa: ASRAGTAGIREQF
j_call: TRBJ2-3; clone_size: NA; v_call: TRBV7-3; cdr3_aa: ASSLVGRAFGGDTQY
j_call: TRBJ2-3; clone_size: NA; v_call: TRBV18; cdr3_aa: ASTRGDTQY
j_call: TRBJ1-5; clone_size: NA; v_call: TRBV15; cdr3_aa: ATSRVGGGQPQH
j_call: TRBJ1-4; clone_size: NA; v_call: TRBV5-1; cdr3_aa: ASSLGQALGEKLF
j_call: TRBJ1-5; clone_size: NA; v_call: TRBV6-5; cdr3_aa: ASSRDRSGQPQH
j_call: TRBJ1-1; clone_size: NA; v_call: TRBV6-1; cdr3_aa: AAWNRVNTEAF
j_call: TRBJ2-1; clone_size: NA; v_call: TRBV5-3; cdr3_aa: ARSLRQGPISSYNEQF
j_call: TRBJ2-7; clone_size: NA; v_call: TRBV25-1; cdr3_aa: ASSDSPGGYEQY
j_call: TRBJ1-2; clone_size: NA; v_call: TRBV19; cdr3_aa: ASAGSANYGYT
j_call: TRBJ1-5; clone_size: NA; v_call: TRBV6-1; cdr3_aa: ASSSTGGNQPQH
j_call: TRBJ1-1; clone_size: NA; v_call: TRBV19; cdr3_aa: ASEGDSTEAF